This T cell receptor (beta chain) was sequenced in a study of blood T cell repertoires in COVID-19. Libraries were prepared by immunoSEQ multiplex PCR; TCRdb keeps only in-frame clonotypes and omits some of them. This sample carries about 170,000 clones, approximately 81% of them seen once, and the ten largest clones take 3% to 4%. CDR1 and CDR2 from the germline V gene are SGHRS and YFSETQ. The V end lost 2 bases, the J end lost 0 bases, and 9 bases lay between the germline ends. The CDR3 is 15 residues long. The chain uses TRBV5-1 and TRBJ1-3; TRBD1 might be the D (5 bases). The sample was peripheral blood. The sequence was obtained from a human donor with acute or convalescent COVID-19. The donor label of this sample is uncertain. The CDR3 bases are TGCGCCAGCAGCTTCGGGGGGTCCTCTGGAAACACCATATATTTT. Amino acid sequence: CASSFGGSSGNTIYF.